The 3 T cell receptor beta chains reported below all come from one sample, sequenced in a study of a mutant IDH1 vaccine in newly diagnosed glioma. Time point meaning: baseline, week 1 (first vaccination visit). Treatment: pre-vaccination baseline after standard-of-care therapy. Clones were read by immunoSEQ multiplex PCR, and TCRdb kept only the in-frame ones, dropping some. Of around 33,000 clones detected, 88% appear once; the ten largest clones hold around 5%. The sequences come from PBMCs, collected from a glioma patient treated with radiotherapy, temozolomide or both. All receptors come from a woman between 40 and 55 years old with glioma.

The gene calls are TRBV7-2 and TRBJ2-7; D may be TRBD2 (5 bases). The CDR3 has 15 residues. Germline CDR1 SGHTA, CDR2 FQGNSA. V gave up 6 bases and J gave up 3 bases, with 18 bases separating them. The CDR3 DNA is TGTGCCAGCAGTTTATCCAGCGGCCCCAACTACGAGCAGTACTTC. Translated, it gives CASSLSSGPNYEQYF.

The genes are TRBV25-1 and TRBJ1-6; 8 nucleotides line up with TRBD1. CDR3 length: 14 amino acids. From germline, CDR1 is MGHDK and CDR2 SYGVNS. The V segment lost 5 bases and the J segment 7 bases; nucleotides outside the gene matches: 4. The CDR3 DNA reads as TGTGCCAGCAGTAAACGGGACAGGAATTCACCCCTCCACTTT. Protein product: CASSKRDRNSPLHF.

The chain has TRBV6-1 and TRBJ2-3; D remains unclear. V lost 6 bases, J lost 2 bases, and 12 bases lay in between. Germline V lookup: CDR1 MNHNS, CDR2 SASEGT. The CDR3 runs 14 residues. The CDR3 nucleotides are TGTGCCAGCAGATCCTGGACGTACACAGATACGCAGTATTTT. Its protein is CASRSWTYTDTQYF.